These T cell receptor beta chains were read from a single sample in a study of T cell responses to AZD1222 COVID-19 vaccine. TCRdb's copy holds only in-frame clones and misses some; the assay was immunoSEQ multiplex PCR. This sample has fewer than 110,000 clones, with more than 70% found just once. Sequences were derived from peripheral blood, sampled on day 0 of AZD1222 vaccination. The receptors were sampled from an adult in good health. Each CDR3 is given with its conserved first and last residue. Each record gives: V gene, J gene, clone size, CDR3 protein. Part of the rows lack a size; the others show once, few, many or a class for expanded clones.

v_call: TRBV2
j_call: TRBJ1-5
clone_size: .
cdr3_aa: CASSGTGGNQPQHF

v_call: TRBV2
j_call: TRBJ1-6
clone_size: once
cdr3_aa: CASSRQGPNNSPLHF

v_call: TRBV4-2
j_call: TRBJ2-3
clone_size: .
cdr3_aa: CASSQGSSGRTSTDTQYF

v_call: TRBV11-2
j_call: TRBJ1-3
clone_size: .
cdr3_aa: CASSPSGWGNTIYF

v_call: TRBV2
j_call: TRBJ2-2
clone_size: .
cdr3_aa: CASRGTGPGELFF

v_call: TRBV9
j_call: TRBJ1-1
clone_size: .
cdr3_aa: CASSPLSGLDTEAFF

v_call: TRBV27
j_call: TRBJ2-7
clone_size: .
cdr3_aa: CASSPTGPTFYEQYF

v_call: TRBV5-1
j_call: TRBJ2-1
clone_size: .
cdr3_aa: CASSLRVAGANEQFF

v_call: TRBV5-1
j_call: TRBJ1-2
clone_size: .
cdr3_aa: CASTGPGSNYGYTF

v_call: TRBV6-2/TRBV6-3
j_call: TRBJ2-1
clone_size: .
cdr3_aa: CASSRTLTSGSYNEQFF